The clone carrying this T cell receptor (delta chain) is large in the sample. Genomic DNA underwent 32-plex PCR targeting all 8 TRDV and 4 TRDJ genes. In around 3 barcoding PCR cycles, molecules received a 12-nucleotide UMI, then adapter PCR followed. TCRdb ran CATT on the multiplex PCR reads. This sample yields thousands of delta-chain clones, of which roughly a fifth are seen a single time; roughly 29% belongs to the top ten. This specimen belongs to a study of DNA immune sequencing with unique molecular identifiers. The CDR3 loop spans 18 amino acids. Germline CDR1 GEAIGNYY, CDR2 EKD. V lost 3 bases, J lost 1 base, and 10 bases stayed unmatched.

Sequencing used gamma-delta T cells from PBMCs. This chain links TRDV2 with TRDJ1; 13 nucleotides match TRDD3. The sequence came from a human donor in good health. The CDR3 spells CACDSLLGDTDSTDKLIF. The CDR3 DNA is TGTGCCTGTGACTCCTTACTGGGGGATACGGACTCCACCGATAAACTCATCTTT.